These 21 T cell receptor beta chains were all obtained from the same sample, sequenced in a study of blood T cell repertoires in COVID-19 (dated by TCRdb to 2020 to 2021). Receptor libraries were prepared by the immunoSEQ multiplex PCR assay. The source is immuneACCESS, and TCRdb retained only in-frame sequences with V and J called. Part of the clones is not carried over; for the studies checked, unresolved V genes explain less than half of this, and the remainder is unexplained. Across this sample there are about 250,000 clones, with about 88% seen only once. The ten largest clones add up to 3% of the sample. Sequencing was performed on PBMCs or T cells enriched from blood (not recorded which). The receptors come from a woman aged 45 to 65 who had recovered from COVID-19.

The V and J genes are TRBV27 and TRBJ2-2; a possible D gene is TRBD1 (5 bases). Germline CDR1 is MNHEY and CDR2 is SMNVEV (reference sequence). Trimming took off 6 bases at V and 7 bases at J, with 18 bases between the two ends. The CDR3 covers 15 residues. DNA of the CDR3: TGTGCCAGCAGCCAGAACCAGCAGGGTAACGGGGAGCTGTTTTTT. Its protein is CASSQNQQGNGELFF.

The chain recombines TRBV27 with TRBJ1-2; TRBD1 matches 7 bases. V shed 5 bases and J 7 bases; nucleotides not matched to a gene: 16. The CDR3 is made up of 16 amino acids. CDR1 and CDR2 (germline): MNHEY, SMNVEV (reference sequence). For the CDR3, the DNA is TGTGCCAGCAGTCCTCAACAGGGGCCACCTTTTCTTGGCTACACCTTC. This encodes CASSPQQGPPFLGYTF.

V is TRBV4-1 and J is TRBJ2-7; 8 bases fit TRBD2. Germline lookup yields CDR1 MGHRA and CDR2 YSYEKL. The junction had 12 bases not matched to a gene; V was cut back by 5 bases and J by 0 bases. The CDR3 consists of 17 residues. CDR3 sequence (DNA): TGCGCCAGCAGCTATTCTCCGGCGCGGGGGGCCTCCTACGAGCAGTACTTC. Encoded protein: CASSYSPARGASYEQYF.

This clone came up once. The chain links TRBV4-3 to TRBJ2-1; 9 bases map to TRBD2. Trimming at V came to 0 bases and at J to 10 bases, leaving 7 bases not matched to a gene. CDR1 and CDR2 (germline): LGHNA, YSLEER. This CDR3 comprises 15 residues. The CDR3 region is CASSQDKSGRREQFF. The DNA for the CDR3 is TGCGCCAGCAGCCAAGATAAGAGCGGGAGGCGGGAGCAGTTCTTC.

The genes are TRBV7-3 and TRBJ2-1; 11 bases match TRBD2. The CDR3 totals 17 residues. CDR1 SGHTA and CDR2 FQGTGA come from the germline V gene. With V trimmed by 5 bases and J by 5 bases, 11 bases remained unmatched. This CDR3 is CASSLSVAGGPHNEQFF. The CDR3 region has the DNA TGTGCCAGCAGCCTCAGTGTAGCGGGAGGGCCCCACAATGAGCAGTTCTTC.

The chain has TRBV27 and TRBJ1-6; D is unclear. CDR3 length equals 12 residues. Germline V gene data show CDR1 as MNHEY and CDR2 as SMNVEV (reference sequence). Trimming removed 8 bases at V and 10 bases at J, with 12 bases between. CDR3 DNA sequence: TGTGCCAGCGGTCAGTTACAATCACCCCTCCACTTT. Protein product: CASGQLQSPLHF.

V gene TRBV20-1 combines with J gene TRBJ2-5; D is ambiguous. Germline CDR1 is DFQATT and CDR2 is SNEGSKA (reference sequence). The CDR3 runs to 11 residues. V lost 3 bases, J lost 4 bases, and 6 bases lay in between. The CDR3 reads CSASPVETQYF. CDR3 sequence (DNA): TGCAGTGCTAGTCCCGTAGAGACCCAGTACTTC.

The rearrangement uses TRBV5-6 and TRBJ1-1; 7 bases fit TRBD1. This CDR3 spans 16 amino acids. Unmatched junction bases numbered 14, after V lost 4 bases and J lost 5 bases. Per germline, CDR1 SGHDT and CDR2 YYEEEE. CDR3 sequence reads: CASSVRQGFFLTEAFF. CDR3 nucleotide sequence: TGTGCCAGCAGCGTGAGACAGGGTTTTTTCTTAACTGAAGCTTTCTTT. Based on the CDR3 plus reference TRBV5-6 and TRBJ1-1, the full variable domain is DAGVTQSPTHLIKTRGQQVTLRCSPKSGHDTVSWYQQALGQGPQFIFQYYEEEERQRGNFPDRFSGHQFPNYSSELNVNALLLGDSALYLCASSVRQGFFLTEAFFGQGTRLTVV.

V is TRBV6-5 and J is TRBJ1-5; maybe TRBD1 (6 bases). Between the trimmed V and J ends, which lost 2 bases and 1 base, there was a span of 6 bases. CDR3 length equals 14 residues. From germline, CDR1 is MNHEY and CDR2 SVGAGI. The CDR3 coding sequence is TGTGCCAGCAGTTACGGACAGAGCAATCAGCCCCAGCATTTT. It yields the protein CASSYGQSNQPQHF.

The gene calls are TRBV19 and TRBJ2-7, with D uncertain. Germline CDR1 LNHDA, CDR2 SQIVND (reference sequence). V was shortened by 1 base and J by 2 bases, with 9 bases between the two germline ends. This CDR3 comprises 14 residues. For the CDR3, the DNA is TGTGCCAGTAGTATAGGAGGAAACACCTACGAGCAGTACTTC. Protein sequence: CASSIGGNTYEQYF. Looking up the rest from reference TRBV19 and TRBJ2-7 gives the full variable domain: DGGITQSPKYLFRKEGQNVTLSCEQNLNHDAMYWYRQDPGQGLRLIYYSQIVNDFQKGDIAEGYSVSREKKESFPLTVTSAQKNPTAFYLCASSIGGNTYEQYFGPGTRLTVT.

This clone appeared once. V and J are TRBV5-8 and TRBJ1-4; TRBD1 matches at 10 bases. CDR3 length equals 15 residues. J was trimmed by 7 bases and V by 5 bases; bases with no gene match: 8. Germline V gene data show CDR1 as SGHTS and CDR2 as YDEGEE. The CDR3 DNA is TGTGCCAGCAGGCTTGACAGGGGGCGCGGTGAAAAACTGTTTTTT. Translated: CASRLDRGRGEKLFF.

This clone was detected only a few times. This CDR3 is CASSLVGGGPNEQFF. DNA of the CDR3: TGCGCCAGCAGCTTGGTTGGGGGAGGGCCGAATGAGCAGTTCTTC. The V and J genes are TRBV5-1 and TRBJ2-1; 7 bases map to TRBD2. This CDR3 contains 15 residues. In germline, CDR1 is SGHRS, CDR2 YFSETQ. Trimming cost V 0 bases and J 7 bases; bases outside gene matches: 7.

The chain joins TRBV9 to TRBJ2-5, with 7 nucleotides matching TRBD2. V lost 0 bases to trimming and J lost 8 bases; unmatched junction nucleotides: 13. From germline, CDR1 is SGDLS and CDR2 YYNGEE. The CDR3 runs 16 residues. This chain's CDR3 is CASSVGSGQGLVTQYF. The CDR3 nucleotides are TGTGCCAGCAGCGTAGGTAGCGGGCAGGGATTGGTCACCCAGTACTTC.

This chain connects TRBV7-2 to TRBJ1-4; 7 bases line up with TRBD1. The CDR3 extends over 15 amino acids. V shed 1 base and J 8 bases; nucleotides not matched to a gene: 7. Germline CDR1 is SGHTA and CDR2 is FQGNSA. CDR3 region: CASSLEGRGDEKLFF. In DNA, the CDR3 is TGTGCCAGCAGCTTAGAGGGCAGGGGGGACGAAAAACTGTTTTTT.

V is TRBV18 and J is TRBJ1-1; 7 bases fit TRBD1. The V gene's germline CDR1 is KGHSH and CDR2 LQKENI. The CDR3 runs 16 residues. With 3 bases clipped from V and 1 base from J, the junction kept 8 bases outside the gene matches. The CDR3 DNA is TGTGCCAGCTCACCTCTGCCAGGACAGGAGAACACTGAAGCTTTCTTT. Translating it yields CASSPLPGQENTEAFF.

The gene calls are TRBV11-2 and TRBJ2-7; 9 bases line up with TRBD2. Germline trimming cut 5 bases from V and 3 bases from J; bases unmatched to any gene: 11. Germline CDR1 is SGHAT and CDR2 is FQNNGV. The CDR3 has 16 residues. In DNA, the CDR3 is TGTGCCAGCAGCCATGACCGGACTAGCGCACGCTACGAGCAGTACTTC. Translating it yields CASSHDRTSARYEQYF. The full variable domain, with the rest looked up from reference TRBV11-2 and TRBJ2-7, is EAGVAQSPRYKIIEKRQSVAFWCNPISGHATLYWYQQILGQGPKLLIQFQNNGVVDDSQLPKDRFSAERLKGVDSTLKIQPAKLEDSAVYLCASSHDRTSARYEQYFGPGTRLTVT.

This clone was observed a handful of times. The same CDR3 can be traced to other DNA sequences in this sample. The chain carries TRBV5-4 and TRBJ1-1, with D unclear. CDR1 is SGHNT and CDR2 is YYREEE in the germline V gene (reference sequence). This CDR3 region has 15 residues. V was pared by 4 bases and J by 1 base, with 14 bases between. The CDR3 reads CASSPLGGRNTEAFF. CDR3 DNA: TGTGCCAGCAGCCCCCTTGGAGGGCGGAACACTGAAGCTTTCTTT. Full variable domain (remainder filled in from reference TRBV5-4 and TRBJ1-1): ETGVTQSPTHLIKTRGQQVTLRCSSQSGHNTVSWYQQALGQGPQFIFQYYREEENGRGNFPPRFSGLQFPNYSSELNVNALELDDSALYLCASSPLGGRNTEAFFGQGTRLTVV.

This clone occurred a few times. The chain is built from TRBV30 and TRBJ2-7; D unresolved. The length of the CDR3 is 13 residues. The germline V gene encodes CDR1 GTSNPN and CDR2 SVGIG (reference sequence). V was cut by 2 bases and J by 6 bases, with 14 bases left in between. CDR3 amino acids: CAWSFGSPGEQYF. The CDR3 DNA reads TGTGCCTGGAGTTTTGGGTCTCCGGGCGAGCAGTACTTC.

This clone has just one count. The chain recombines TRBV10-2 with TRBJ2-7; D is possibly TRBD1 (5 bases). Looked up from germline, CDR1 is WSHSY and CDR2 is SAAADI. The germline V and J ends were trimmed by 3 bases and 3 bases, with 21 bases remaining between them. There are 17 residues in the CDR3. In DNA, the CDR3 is TGCGCCAGCAGTGATCCCCCAGGGCAGGTCCGATTCTACGAGCAGTACTTC. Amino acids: CASSDPPGQVRFYEQYF.

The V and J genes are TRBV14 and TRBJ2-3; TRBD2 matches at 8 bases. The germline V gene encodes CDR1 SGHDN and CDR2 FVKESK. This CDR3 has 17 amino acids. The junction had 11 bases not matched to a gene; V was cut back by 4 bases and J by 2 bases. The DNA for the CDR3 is TGTGCCAGCAGCCGCCGGGATAGCGGGACCTTCACAGATACGCAGTATTTT. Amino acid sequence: CASSRRDSGTFTDTQYF.

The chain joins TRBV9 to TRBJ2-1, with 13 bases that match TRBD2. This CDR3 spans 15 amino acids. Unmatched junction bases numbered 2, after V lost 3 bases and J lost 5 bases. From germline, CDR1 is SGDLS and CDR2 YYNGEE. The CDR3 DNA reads TGTGCCAGCAGCGGACTAGCGGGAGGACACAATGAGCAGTTCTTC. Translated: CASSGLAGGHNEQFF.